This entry is about one TCR beta chain. This entry comes from a study of shared clonotypes between healthy human individuals. The CDR3 totals 16 residues. V was clipped by 1 base and J by 5 bases; unmatched bases: 8. Germline V lookup: CDR1 SGHNT, CDR2 YENEEA. The protocol was immunoSEQ multiplex PCR, while the TCRdb copy is restricted to in-frame clones and leaves out a portion. Found here are hundreds of thousands of clones, approximately 79% of them singletons; the top ten hold approximately 1.8%. V usage is TRBV11-3 and J usage is TRBJ2-5; 9 positions agree with TRBD2. The sample taken for sequencing was memory CD4+ T cells sorted from blood. The subset is: CD45RA-negative fraction. The receptor was isolated from a woman aged 25-40 years in good health. CDR3 amino acids: CASSLGGLAGWETQYF. The CDR3 DNA reads as TGTGCCAGCAGCTTAGGCGGGCTAGCGGGATGGGAGACCCAGTACTTC.